The 29 T cell receptor beta chains reported below all come from one sample, sequenced in a study of blood T cells in healthy people across ages. Primers used in a second PCR of roughly 6 to 11 cycles were a sample-barcoded 5' primer and a J-beta primer mix. From the 5' RACE reads, TCRdb called clonotypes with MiXCR, one entry per CDR3 protein. The sample shows some 1.5 million distinct CDR3 sequences, roughly 27% of them seen only once. Material: blood. The receptors originated from a woman aged 25 to 39 in good health.

The CDR3: CASSQSGSGNEQFF. The CDR3 DNA sequence: TGTGCCAGCAGCCAATCCGGGTCGGGCAACGAGCAGTTCTTC. This chain uses TRBV3-1 with TRBJ2-1; D call uncertain. The ends were cut back, 2 bases at V and 10 bases at J, with 15 bases in the middle. Germline CDR1 LGHDT, CDR2 YNNKEL (reference sequence). The CDR3 spans 14 residues.

This clonotype has more than one count but fewer than ten. V gene TRBV20-1 combines with J gene TRBJ2-3; no reliable D call. The CDR3 covers 12 residues. CDR1 and CDR2 (germline): DFQATT, SNEGSKA (reference sequence). Trimming removed 3 bases from V and 4 bases from J, with 8 bases in between. This CDR3 reads CSASEASDTQYF. The DNA for the CDR3 is TGCAGTGCTAGCGAAGCTTCAGATACGCAGTATTTT.

The gene calls are TRBV5-1 and TRBJ2-4, with 11 bases aligning to TRBD1. The CDR3 is made up of 14 amino acids. Germline V lookup: CDR1 SGHRS, CDR2 YFSETQ. Trimming cost V 1 base and J 14 bases; bases outside gene matches: 8. Here the CDR3 reads CASSLPPGQGAKYF. CDR3 nucleotides: TGCGCCAGCAGCTTGCCCCCTGGACAGGGGGCGAAGTACTTC.

This clonotype was observed a few times. The chain employs TRBV12-3 or TRBV12-4 and TRBJ2-7, with 10 bases lining up with TRBD2. V gave up 3 bases and J gave up 7 bases; unmatched junction bases: 3. The CDR3 length is 13 residues. This CDR3 reads CASSLQRGGEQYF. The DNA for the CDR3 is TGTGCCAGCAGTTTGCAGCGGGGGGGAGAGCAGTACTTC.

This clonotype was detected a few times. This chain joins TRBV12-3 or TRBV12-4 and TRBJ2-4; D might be TRBD2 (6 bases). Trimming shortened V by 3 bases and J by 13 bases, and 16 bases separated the two germline ends. This CDR3 spans 13 amino acids. CDR3 sequence (DNA): TGTGCCAGCAGTTTGGGCGGGGAAGTGGAGCAGTACTTC. Residues: CASSLGGEVEQYF.

Details on this clonotype: A read error may account for a junction end that differs from germline. The chain combines TRBV27 with TRBJ1-5; maybe TRBD1 (6 bases). This CDR3 comprises 14 residues. Germline CDR1 and CDR2: MNHEY and SMNVEV (reference sequence). DNA of the CDR3: TGTGCCGGCAGTTTAGGGGGGGTCGGGCAGCCCCAGCATTTT. Its translation: CAGSLGGVGQPQHF.

The rearrangement uses TRBV5-1 and TRBJ1-1, with D possibly being TRBD1 (5 bases). CDR3 size: 14 residues. V gave up 1 base and J gave up 3 bases, with 10 bases separating them. Germline CDR1 SGHRS, CDR2 YFSETQ. CDR3 DNA: TGCGCCAGCAGCTTGAAGACAGCGGACACTGAAGCTTTCTTT. This codes for CASSLKTADTEAFF.

The CDR3, as DNA: TGTGCCAGCAGCTTTAAGTCCTACAATGAGCAGTACTTC. Its translation: CASSFKSYNEQYF. This chain links TRBV5-5 with TRBJ2-1; the D is unclear. The J call may be mistaken, given a closer DNA end match to TRBJ2-7. Germline lookup yields CDR1 SGHKS and CDR2 YYEKEE (reference sequence). The CDR3 has 13 amino acids.

The rearrangement uses TRBV5-1 and TRBJ1-1; D is unclear. Germline V gene sequence: CDR1 SGHRS, CDR2 YFSETQ. The CDR3 totals 14 residues. The V end lost 0 bases, the J end lost 0 bases, and 6 bases lay between the germline ends. CDR3 DNA sequence: TGCGCCAGCAGCTTGGCGAACATGAACACTGAAGCTTTCTTT. It translates to CASSLANMNTEAFF. Together with reference TRBV5-1 and TRBJ1-1, the CDR3 gives the full variable domain: KAGVTQTPRYLIKTRGQQVTLSCSPISGHRSVSWYQQTPGQGLQFLFEYFSETQRNKGNFPGRFSGRQFSNSRSEMNVSTLELGDSALYLCASSLANMNTEAFFGQGTRLTVV.

V is TRBV9 and J is TRBJ1-4, with D maybe TRBD1 (6 bases). The germline V and J ends were trimmed by 4 bases and 8 bases, with 24 bases remaining between them. This CDR3 has 17 amino acids. Germline V gives CDR1 SGDLS, CDR2 YYNGEE. CDR3 DNA sequence: TGTGCCAGCAGCCCATACCCTGGGCCGGGGGCTCGAGAAAAACTGTTTTTT. Translated, it gives CASSPYPGPGAREKLFF.

In this sample, this clonotype turned up a few times. The chain carries TRBV20-1 and TRBJ2-3; 11 bases map to TRBD2. Per germline, CDR1 DFQATT and CDR2 SNEGSKA (reference sequence). This CDR3 has 17 residues. V lost 3 bases to trimming and J lost 3 bases; unmatched junction nucleotides: 11. DNA for the CDR3: TGCAGTGCTAGGGCGCTAGCGGGGGGATCACGGACAGATACGCAGTATTTT. Translation: CSARALAGGSRTDTQYF.

Comments on this clonotype: A much bigger clone sits one base away, suggesting this may be a read error. The J gene is TRBJ2-7, the V gene TRBV5-1; D call uncertain. V was shortened by 3 bases and J by 4 bases, with 14 bases between the two germline ends. Germline lookup yields CDR1 SGHRS and CDR2 YFSETQ. There are 14 residues in the CDR3. The CDR3 is CASSWATKKYEQYF. CDR3 nucleotide sequence: TGCGCCAGCAGCTGGGCTACGAAGAAATACGAGCAGTACTTC.

Comments on this clonotype: Being one base from a much bigger clone, this may be a read error. The J gene is TRBJ1-2, the V gene TRBV7-9, with D possibly being TRBD1 (6 bases). Germline CDR1 is SEHNR and CDR2 is FQNEAQ (reference sequence). This CDR3 comprises 18 residues. The V gene lost 5 bases and the J gene lost 1 base, with 23 bases spanning the gap. The CDR3 coding sequence is TGTGCCAGCAGCAAAACCGGGACACCAGCTAAAATTAACTATGGCTACACCTTC. Protein: CASSKTGTPAKINYGYTF.

This clonotype was detected only a few times. The chain employs TRBV7-9 and TRBJ2-2; possibly TRBD1 or TRBD2 for D (6 bases each). Germline CDR1 SEHNR, CDR2 FQNEAQ (reference sequence). V was cut by 4 bases and J by 12 bases, with 15 bases left in between. The CDR3 sequence is 13 residues long. The CDR3 region is CASSSWGAEKLFF. CDR3 DNA: TGTGCCAGCAGCTCGTGGGGGGCCGAGAAGCTGTTTTTT.

This chain uses TRBV2 with TRBJ1-5; D remains ambiguous. Deletions cut 7 bases from V and 6 bases from J, with 10 bases between. The CDR3 has 12 residues. Germline V gene sequence: CDR1 SNHLY, CDR2 FYNNEI. CDR3 in amino acids: CASKLSGQPQHF. CDR3 in DNA: TGTGCCAGCAAGCTATCCGGTCAGCCCCAGCATTTT.

This chain links TRBV7-9 with TRBJ2-5, with 9 nucleotides matching TRBD1. Germline CDR1 reads SEHNR; CDR2 reads FQNEAQ (reference sequence). V gave up 4 bases and J gave up 5 bases; unmatched junction bases: 11. The CDR3 consists of 16 residues. The DNA of the CDR3 is TGTGCCAGCAGCTCACCTTCCGGGACAGGGAAGGAGACCCAGTACTTC. This encodes CASSSPSGTGKETQYF.

The chain carries TRBV20-1 and TRBJ1-1, with TRBD1 matching over 8 bases. The junction had 8 bases not matched to a gene; V was cut back by 6 bases and J by 5 bases. Per germline, CDR1 DFQATT and CDR2 SNEGSKA (reference sequence). The CDR3 has 13 residues. CDR3 residues: CSAQGQGETEAFF. In nucleotides, the CDR3 is TGCAGTGCCCAAGGACAGGGTGAGACTGAAGCTTTCTTT.

This clonotype was seen a few times. This chain joins TRBV5-1 and TRBJ2-1; perhaps D is TRBD1 or TRBD2 (5 bases each). V lost 4 bases and J 8 bases, leaving 16 bases between the germline ends. The CDR3 extends over 14 amino acids. Looked up from germline, CDR1 is SGHRS and CDR2 is YFSETQ. CDR3 residues: CASSIPGASDEQFF. For the CDR3, the DNA is TGCGCCAGCAGCATCCCCGGGGCCAGCGATGAGCAGTTCTTC.

Points on this clonotype: A much larger clone sits a single nucleotide away, making a read error possible. The DNA for the CDR3 is TGCAGCGGTGAAATTGGGAAATACGAGCAGTACTTC. The encoded protein is CSGEIGKYEQYF. The chain combines TRBV29-1 with TRBJ2-7; no clear D. Germline loops: CDR1 SQVTM, CDR2 ANQGSEA. The CDR3 is 12 residues long.

This clonotype appeared a few times. The chain has TRBV5-1 and TRBJ2-7; possible D gene TRBD1, 6 bases. This CDR3 is 17 amino acids long. The V gene's germline CDR1 is SGHRS and CDR2 YFSETQ. The germline V and J ends were trimmed by 0 bases and 0 bases, with 16 bases remaining between them. The CDR3, as DNA: TGCGCCAGCAGCTTGGCTCCCTCCCGGGACAACTCCTACGAGCAGTACTTC. This encodes CASSLAPSRDNSYEQYF.

CDR3 in amino acids: CSALAGPGEQYF. The CDR3 DNA is TGCAGCGCCCTCGCAGGGCCAGGTGAGCAGTACTTC. This chain joins TRBV29-1 and TRBJ2-5, with TRBD1 as a possible D gene (5 bases). This CDR3 has 12 amino acids. Germline CDR1 and CDR2: SQVTM and ANQGSEA. V was clipped by 7 bases and J by 11 bases, with 20 bases between them.

The V call is TRBV20-1, the J call TRBJ1-2; the match to TRBD1 covers 7 bases. The V gene end was trimmed by 5 bases and the J gene end by 0 bases; junction bases not matched to a gene: 15. Germline V lookup: CDR1 DFQATT, CDR2 SNEGSKA (reference sequence). The CDR3 covers 17 residues. The CDR3 bases are TGCAGTGCTGAGGATCCAGGGGGTATAGCCTCTAACTATGGCTACACCTTC. Translated, it gives CSAEDPGGIASNYGYTF.

The rearrangement uses TRBV4-1 and TRBJ1-5; D call uncertain. This CDR3 is built from 14 residues. Germline CDR1 MGHRA, CDR2 YSYEKL. Trimming stripped 3 bases from V and 6 bases from J, with 12 bases between. The CDR3 nucleotides read TGCGCCAGCAGCCACGCCGATCCGGGTCAGCCCCAGCATTTT. This encodes CASSHADPGQPQHF.

This clonotype was found a few times. The chain couples TRBV14 to TRBJ2-2; D is ambiguous. In germline, CDR1 is SGHDN, CDR2 FVKESK. Trimming pared 5 bases from V and 5 bases from J, leaving 12 bases between. The CDR3 loop spans 14 amino acids. The CDR3 bases are TGTGCCAGCAGCGTCAGTGTGGGAACCGGGGAGCTGTTTTTT. This encodes CASSVSVGTGELFF.

Ten or more counts support this clonotype. V is TRBV10-3 and J is TRBJ2-7, with D possibly matching TRBD2 (6 bases). The CDR3 totals 13 residues. V lost 3 bases and J 3 bases, leaving 9 bases between the germline ends. Germline CDR1 reads ENHRY; CDR2 reads SYGVKD. For the CDR3, the DNA is TGTGCCATCAGTGACCTGGGAGGCTACGAGCAGTACTTC. It yields the protein CAISDLGGYEQYF.

The V gene is TRBV12-3 or TRBV12-4, the J gene TRBJ1-1; D is perhaps TRBD1 (5 bases). There are 15 residues in the CDR3. V was trimmed by 6 bases and J by 4 bases, leaving 18 bases between them. The CDR3 DNA reads as TGTGCCAGCAGCCCCACACTGCAGGGTAGCACTGAAGCTTTCTTT. Translating gives CASSPTLQGSTEAFF.

This clonotype was detected a few times. This chain connects TRBV12-3 or TRBV12-4 to TRBJ2-7, with D possibly being TRBD1 (6 bases). This CDR3 region has 14 residues. The ends were cut back, 5 bases at V and 0 bases at J, with 11 bases in the middle. The CDR3 is CASSPQDSSYEQYF. The DNA for the CDR3 is TGTGCCAGCAGTCCCCAGGACAGCTCCTACGAGCAGTACTTC.

J is TRBJ1-1 and V is TRBV20-1; D ambiguous. Trimming took 5 bases from V and 7 from J, leaving 20 bases between them. Germline V gene lookup returns CDR1 DFQATT and CDR2 SNEGSKA (reference sequence). The CDR3 loop spans 14 amino acids. CDR3: CSAPRTAGWGEAFF. The CDR3 DNA follows: TGCAGTGCTCCTCGGACCGCTGGGTGGGGTGAAGCTTTCTTT.

This clonotype was seen repeatedly, ten times or more. The chain couples TRBV10-3 to TRBJ1-2, with D unclear. The V and J ends lost 3 bases and 3 bases respectively, with 8 bases between them. The CDR3 totals 13 residues. Germline V gene data show CDR1 as ENHRY and CDR2 as SYGVKD. CDR3: CAISDRLHYGYTF. CDR3 nucleotides: TGTGCCATCAGTGACAGGCTTCACTATGGCTACACCTTC.